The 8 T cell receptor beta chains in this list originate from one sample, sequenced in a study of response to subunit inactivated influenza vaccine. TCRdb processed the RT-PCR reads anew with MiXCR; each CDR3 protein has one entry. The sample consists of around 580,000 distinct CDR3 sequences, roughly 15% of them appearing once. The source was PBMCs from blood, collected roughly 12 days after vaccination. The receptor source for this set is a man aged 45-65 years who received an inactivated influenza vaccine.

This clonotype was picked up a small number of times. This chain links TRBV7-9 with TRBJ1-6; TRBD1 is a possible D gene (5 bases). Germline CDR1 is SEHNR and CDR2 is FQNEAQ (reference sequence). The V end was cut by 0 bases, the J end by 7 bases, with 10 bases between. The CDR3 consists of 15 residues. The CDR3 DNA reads TGTGCCAGCAGCTTAGCCCGGGGGGTCAATTCACCCCTCCACTTT. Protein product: CASSLARGVNSPLHF.

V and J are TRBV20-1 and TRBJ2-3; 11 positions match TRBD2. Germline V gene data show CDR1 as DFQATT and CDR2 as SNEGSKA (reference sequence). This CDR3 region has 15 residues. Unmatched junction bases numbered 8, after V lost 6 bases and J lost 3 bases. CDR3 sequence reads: CSADPGLADTDTQYF. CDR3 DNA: TGCAGTGCCGACCCGGGACTAGCGGATACAGATACGCAGTATTTT.

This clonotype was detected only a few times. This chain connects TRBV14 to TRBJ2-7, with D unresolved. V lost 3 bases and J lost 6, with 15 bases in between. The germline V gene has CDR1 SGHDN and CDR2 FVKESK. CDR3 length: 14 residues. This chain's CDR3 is CASSHRALRSEQYF. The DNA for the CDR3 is TGTGCCAGCAGCCACCGGGCCCTCAGGAGCGAGCAGTACTTC.

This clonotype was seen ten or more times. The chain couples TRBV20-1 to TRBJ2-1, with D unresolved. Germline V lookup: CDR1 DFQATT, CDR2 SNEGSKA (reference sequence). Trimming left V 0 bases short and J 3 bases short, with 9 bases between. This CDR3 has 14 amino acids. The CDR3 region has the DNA TGCAGTGCTAGAGATCGTTATAGCTACAATGAGCAGTTCTTC. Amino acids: CSARDRYSYNEQFF.

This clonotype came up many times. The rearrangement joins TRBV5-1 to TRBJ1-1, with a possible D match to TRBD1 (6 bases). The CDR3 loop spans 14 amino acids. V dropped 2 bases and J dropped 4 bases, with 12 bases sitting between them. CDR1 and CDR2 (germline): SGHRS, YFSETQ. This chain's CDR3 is CASSFYRDTTEAFF. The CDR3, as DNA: TGCGCCAGCAGCTTTTACAGGGATACCACTGAAGCTTTCTTT.

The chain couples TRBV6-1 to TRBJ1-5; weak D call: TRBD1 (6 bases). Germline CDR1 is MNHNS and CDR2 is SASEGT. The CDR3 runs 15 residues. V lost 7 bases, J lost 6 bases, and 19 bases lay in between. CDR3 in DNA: TGTGCCAGCATACCTGGGCAGGGGATGGGTCAGCCCCAGCATTTT. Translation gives CASIPGQGMGQPQHF.

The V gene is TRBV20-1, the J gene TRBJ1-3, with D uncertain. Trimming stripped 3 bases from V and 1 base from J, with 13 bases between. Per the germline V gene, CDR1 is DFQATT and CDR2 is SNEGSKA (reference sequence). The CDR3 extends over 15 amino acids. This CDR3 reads CSASAGPLSGNTIYF. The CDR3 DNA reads TGCAGTGCTAGCGCAGGACCGCTATCTGGAAACACCATATATTTT.

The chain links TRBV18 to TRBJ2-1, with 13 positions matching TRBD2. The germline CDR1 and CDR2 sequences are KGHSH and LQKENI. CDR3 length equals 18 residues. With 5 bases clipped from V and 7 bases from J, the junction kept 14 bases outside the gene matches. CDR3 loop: CASSTRTSGRANVNEQFF. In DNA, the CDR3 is TGTGCCAGCTCAACTCGGACTAGCGGGAGAGCAAACGTAAATGAGCAGTTCTTC.